These 32 T cell receptor delta chains came from one sample sequenced in a study of gamma-delta T cells after stem cell transplantation. TCRdb re-processed the RT-PCR reads via CATT. The table includes about 750 delta-chain clones, approximately 10% detected once. The material sequenced was gamma-delta T cells. The receptors were sampled from a human donor. It is not recorded whose cells these are; they may come from a transplant donor.

About this clone itself: This DNA's translation and the protein TCRdb lists, from a much larger clone, do not match at residue 8, likely due to a read error; the protein shown is translated from the DNA. The V call is TRDV1, the J call TRDJ1, with D perhaps matching TRDD2 (5 bases). The CDR3 contains 17 residues. Per germline, CDR1 TSWWSYY and CDR2 QGS. Trimming cost V 9 bases and J 1 base, with 24 bases left between them. The CDR3 DNA reads as TGTGCTCTCTCCCCACCCTACTTCGCCCCTAGCACCGATAAACTCATCTTT. This sequence encodes CALSPPYFAPSTDKLIF.

Points on this clone: Being one base from a much bigger clone, this may be a read error. This sample includes further DNA sequences coding for the same CDR3. V gene TRDV2 combines with J gene TRDJ1; 8 nucleotides agree with TRDD3. This CDR3 has 21 residues. Trimming at V came to 0 bases and at J to 4 bases, leaving 24 bases not matched to a gene. From germline, CDR1 is GEAIGNYY and CDR2 EKD. CDR3 in amino acids: CACDTVPGGTSLYPGVDKLIF. The CDR3 DNA reads as TGTGCCTGTGACACCGTGCCTGGGGGAACTTCCCTCTACCCTGGAGTCGATAAACTCATCTTT.

This clone is termed large (0.1 to 1%). This chain joins TRDV2 and TRDJ1, with 8 bases fitting TRDD3. CDR1 and CDR2 (germline): GEAIGNYY, EKD. The CDR3 is made up of 14 amino acids. The V and J ends lost 2 bases and 0 bases, in that order; junction bases with no gene match: 1. For the CDR3, the DNA is TGTGCCTGTGACAGACTGGGGGACACCGATAAACTCATCTTT. It translates to CACDRLGDTDKLIF.

This clone has a handful of counts. A much bigger clone sits one base away, suggesting this may be a read error. The sample carries other DNA sequences with the same CDR3. The CDR3 nucleotides are TGTGCCTGCGACACCGGAGGGATGTACTCCTGGGACACCCGACAGATGTTTTTC. This translates into CACDTGGMYSWDTRQMFF. This chain joins TRDV2 and TRDJ3, with D possibly TRDD3 on 5 matching bases. The germline V gene has CDR1 GEAIGNYY and CDR2 EKD. The CDR3 is made up of 18 amino acids.

This clone has a handful of counts. A single base is all that separates this from a far larger clone, so a read error is likely. The same CDR3 arises from other DNA sequences in this sample as well. This chain joins TRDV1 and TRDJ1, with 8 positions matching TRDD3. V lost 5 bases to trimming and J lost 6 bases; unmatched junction nucleotides: 23. The CDR3 has 19 residues. The germline gives CDR1 TSWWSYY, CDR2 QGS. The CDR3 protein is CALGIRGFIAWGKGHKLIF. CDR3 DNA: TGTGCTCTTGGGATTAGGGGGTTCATTGCCTGGGGGAAGGGCCATAAACTCATCTTT.

By its share, this clone is medium-sized (0.01 to 0.1%). The J gene is TRDJ1, the V gene TRDV1; 7 nucleotides match TRDD3. The junction had 21 bases not matched to a gene; V was cut back by 0 bases and J by 2 bases. The CDR3 contains 21 residues. In germline, CDR1 is TSWWSYY, CDR2 QGS. For the CDR3, the DNA is TGTGCTCTTGGGGAACTACTTGATTGGGGGGATGATGAGAGTGGGACCGATAAACTCATCTTT. Protein sequence: CALGELLDWGDDESGTDKLIF.

V usage is TRDV2 and J usage is TRDJ1; D is uncertain. From germline, CDR1 is GEAIGNYY and CDR2 EKD. Trimming removed 3 bases from V and 2 bases from J, with 15 bases in between. This CDR3 has 15 amino acids. In DNA, the CDR3 is TGTGCCTGTGACTCCATAGGAGGGAGGACCGATAAACTCATCTTT. It specifies CACDSIGGRTDKLIF.

Turning to this clone: A clone one base away is much larger, so this may be a read error. The identical CDR3 is also encoded by other nucleotide sequences in the sample. CDR3 sequence (DNA): TGTGCCTGTGACACCCTTACTGGGGGATACCTCCAGGAGGGCACCGATAAACTCATCTTC. Protein: CACDTLTGGYLQEGTDKLIF. The chain employs TRDV2 and TRDJ1; 12 bases agree with TRDD3. This CDR3 contains 20 residues. The germline gives CDR1 GEAIGNYY, CDR2 EKD.

In its sample, this clone ranks as large. The same CDR3 can be traced to other DNA sequences in this sample. The rearrangement uses TRDV2 and TRDJ1, with 7 bases fitting TRDD3. From germline, CDR1 is GEAIGNYY and CDR2 EKD. The trim removed 4 bases at V and 0 bases at J, leaving 10 bases unmatched. The CDR3 has 16 residues. The CDR3: CACETLGATYTDKLIF. CDR3 sequence (DNA): TGTGCCTGTGAGACCCTGGGGGCCACGTACACCGATAAACTCATCTTT.

This clone was detected a few times. TCRdb attributes to this sequence the protein of a much larger clone, which differs from the DNA translation at residue 9; a read error is likely, and the protein displayed is translated from the DNA. V usage is TRDV2 and J usage is TRDJ1, with TRDD3 matching 9 bases. V lost 4 bases to trimming and J lost 3 bases; unmatched junction nucleotides: 17. CDR1 is GEAIGNYY and CDR2 is EKD in the germline V gene. The length of the CDR3 is 18 residues. The CDR3 sequence: CACDSLQTRGYAPDKLIF. CDR3 sequence (DNA): TGTGCCTGTGATAGCCTTCAAACTAGGGGATACGCTCCCGATAAACTCATCTTT.

In its sample, this clone is medium-sized. A read error likely explains this, since a far larger clone differs by one base. This chain connects TRDV2 to TRDJ1; 9 bases fit TRDD3. The CDR3 loop spans 17 amino acids. Germline values: CDR1 GEAIGNYY, CDR2 EKD. The CDR3 DNA reads as TGTGCCCGTGACACCGCCGAGGGGGATACCTACACCGATAAACTCATCTTT. Protein: CARDTAEGDTYTDKLIF.

As to this clone: A read error is the likely source, as a far larger clone sits one nucleotide away. The rearrangement links TRDV2 to TRDJ1; D perhaps matches TRDD3 (5 bases). This CDR3 region has 18 residues. Trimming cost V 5 bases and J 1 base, with 25 bases left between them. The germline CDR1 and CDR2 sequences are GEAIGNYY and EKD. The CDR3 sequence is CACGPMTNTGISTDKLIF. CDR3 in DNA: TGTGCCTGTGGGCCTATGACCAATACAGGGATCAGCACCGATAAACTCATCTTT.

This clone was observed a few times. TCRdb lists the protein of a much larger clone for this DNA, which differs at residue 13, so this is likely a read error; the protein given here is translated from the DNA itself. The chain joins TRDV2 to TRDJ1; 10 positions agree with TRDD3. In germline, CDR1 is GEAIGNYY, CDR2 EKD. The CDR3 is 16 residues long. This CDR3 is CACDTVGDTSTDRLIF. CDR3 nucleotides: TGTGCCTGTGACACCGTGGGGGATACCAGCACCGATAGACTCATCTTT.

This clone appeared a few times. TCRdb's protein sequence differs at residue 3 from the translated DNA; the protein presented here follows the DNA. V and J are TRDV2 and TRDJ1; D ambiguous. Germline values: CDR1 GEAIGNYY, CDR2 EKD. CDR3 length: 15 residues. The CDR3 loop reads CARDSLVLPTDKLIF. CDR3 DNA: TGTGCCCGTGACTCTCTGGTATTGCCCACCGATAAACTCATCTTT.

This clone turned up a few times. TCRdb lists the protein of a much larger clone for this DNA, which differs at residue 7, so this is likely a read error; the protein given here is translated from the DNA itself. CDR3 loop: CACDSLHTGGYAPDKLIF. CDR3 bases: TGTGCCTGTGATAGCCTTCACACTGGGGGATACGCTCCCGATAAACTCATCTTT. The V gene is TRDV2, the J gene TRDJ1; 13 bases agree with TRDD3. Trimming took 4 bases from V and 3 from J; bases not matched to a gene: 13. CDR3 length: 18 amino acids. The germline V gene encodes CDR1 GEAIGNYY and CDR2 EKD.

Remarks on this clone: This probably arose from a read error, given a far larger clone one base away. The same CDR3 is also encoded by other DNA sequences in this sample. The CDR3 loop is CACDTVRIPSTGGQLENTDKLIF. CDR3 coding DNA: TGTGCCTGTGACACCGTGCGGATTCCTTCGACTGGGGGACAACTAGAAAACACCGATAAACTCATCTTT. The chain recombines TRDV2 with TRDJ1; 9 bases map to TRDD3. J was trimmed by 0 bases and V by 0 bases; bases with no gene match: 25. From germline, CDR1 is GEAIGNYY and CDR2 EKD. The CDR3 sequence is 23 residues long.

As regards this clone: The mismatch at residues 5 and 8 between this DNA's translation and the TCRdb protein of a much larger clone likely reflects a read error; the protein shown is translated from the DNA. The J gene is TRDJ1, the V gene TRDV1; 8 bases fit TRDD3. This CDR3 is 19 amino acids long. Germline loops: CDR1 TSWWSYY, CDR2 QGS. With V trimmed by 6 bases and J by 6 bases, 24 bases remained unmatched. The DNA for the CDR3 is TGTGCTCTTGGAAGTAGGGGGTGCATTGCCTGGGGGAAGGGCCATAAACTCATCTTT. It codes for CALGSRGCIAWGKGHKLIF.

As regards this clone: TCRdb lists the protein of a much larger clone for this DNA, which differs at residues 9 and 12, so this is likely a read error; the protein given here is translated from the DNA itself. This chain uses TRDV1 with TRDJ2, with 8 bases matching TRDD3. The CDR3 has 14 amino acids. In germline, CDR1 is TSWWSYY, CDR2 QGS. The CDR3 region has the DNA TGTGCTCTTGGCCGGGGGATAGGAGCAGCACAACACTTCTTT. Protein product: CALGRGIGAAQHFF.

The CDR3 region is CACDTGATWGDTTDKLIF. For the CDR3, the DNA is TGTGCCTGTGACACCGGCGCTACGTGGGGGGATACAACCGATAAACTCATCTTT. The genes are TRDV2 and TRDJ1; TRDD3 agrees at 9 bases. Germline V gene sequence: CDR1 GEAIGNYY, CDR2 EKD. J was trimmed by 2 bases and V by 0 bases; bases with no gene match: 12. CDR3 length: 18 residues.

Remarks on this clone: A far larger clone is one nucleotide away, so this likely arose from a read error. Distinct nucleotide sequences in the sample also encode this CDR3. J is TRDJ1 and V is TRDV2; the match to TRDD3 covers 10 bases. CDR1 and CDR2 from the germline V gene are GEAIGNYY and EKD. This CDR3 comprises 17 residues. The CDR3 loop reads CACDTVGGYADTDKLIF. In DNA form, the CDR3 reads TGTGCCTGTGACACTGTCGGGGGATACGCGGACACCGATAAACTCATTTTT.

This clone was observed a few times. One end of the junction fails to match germline, which may point to a read error. Distinct nucleotide sequences in the sample also encode this CDR3. The chain carries TRDV2 and TRDJ1; 8 bases match TRDD3. Per the germline V gene, CDR1 is GEAIGNYY and CDR2 is EKD. The CDR3 is 17 amino acids. The CDR3 sequence is CACDTVLGAPVTDKLIF. CDR3 nucleotide sequence: TGCGCCTGTGACACCGTACTGGGGGCCCCGGTCACCGATAAACTCATCTTT.

This clone was observed a handful of times. A far larger clone is only one base removed, so a read error is likely. At the DNA level, this CDR3 is encoded by other sequences in the same sample as well. The chain links TRAV29/DV5 to TRDJ1; 11 nucleotides agree with TRDD3. The junction had 16 bases not matched to a gene; V was cut back by 0 bases and J by 0 bases. The length of the CDR3 is 20 residues. CDR1 NSMFDY and CDR2 ISSIKDK come from the germline V gene. CDR3 amino acids: CAASARAGGYLPRYTDKLIF. In DNA, the CDR3 is TGTGCAGCAAGCGCGCGGGCTGGGGGATACTTGCCGAGGTACACCGATAAACTCATCTTT.

A note on this clone: A far bigger clonotype differs at one base, so this is likely a read error. This sample also contains other DNA sequences that code for the same CDR3. This chain connects TRDV1 to TRDJ1; 12 nucleotides agree with TRDD3. The CDR3 totals 15 residues. Germline CDR1 is TSWWSYY and CDR2 is QGS. The CDR3 sequence is CALGGTGGYPDKLIF. CDR3 sequence (DNA): TGTGCTCTTGGGGGGACTGGGGGATACCCCGACAAACTCATCTTT.

This clone was detected a few times. For this DNA, TCRdb reports the protein of a much larger clone, which diverges at residue 10, most likely from a read error; the protein presented here is translated directly from the DNA. The chain employs TRDV2 and TRDJ1; possibly TRDD3 for D (6 bases). The V end lost 0 bases, the J end lost 0 bases, and 13 bases lay between the germline ends. The germline V gene encodes CDR1 GEAIGNYY and CDR2 EKD. The CDR3 runs 16 residues. The CDR3 loop reads CACDTLGDADTDKLIF. CDR3 bases: TGTGCCTGTGACACCCTCGGGGATGCTGACACCGATAAACTCATCTTT.

This clone was observed a few times. TCRdb has a much larger clone's protein, which differs at residue 5 from the translation of this DNA, likely because of a read error; what is shown is the protein translated from the DNA. The chain joins TRDV2 to TRDJ1; TRDD3 agrees at 7 bases. The V segment lost 4 bases and the J segment 0 bases; nucleotides outside the gene matches: 10. The CDR3 spans 16 residues. Germline CDR1 is GEAIGNYY and CDR2 is EKD. In DNA form, the CDR3 reads TGTGCCTGTGAGGCCCTGGGGGCCACGTACACCGATAAACTCATCTTT. Its protein product is CACEALGATYTDKLIF.

Within the sample, this clone is large. The chain carries TRDV2 and TRDJ3; D unresolved. V lost 0 bases to trimming and J lost 0 bases, with 11 bases between them. CDR1 and CDR2 (germline): GEAIGNYY, EKD. CDR3 length equals 18 residues. DNA for the CDR3: TGTGCCTGTGACACCGTACCGTCAGACTCCTGGGACACCCGACAGATGTTTTTC. Translated: CACDTVPSDSWDTRQMFF.

In this sample, this clone turned up a few times. The protein that TCRdb holds for this DNA derives from a much larger clone and differs from the translated DNA at residue 17, which likely indicates a read error; the protein shown here is translated from the DNA. The gene calls are TRAV29/DV5 and TRDJ1, with 11 positions matching TRDD3. The CDR3 length is 20 residues. CDR1 and CDR2 from the germline V gene are NSMFDY and ISSIKDK. In nucleotides, the CDR3 is TGTGCAGCAAGCGCGCGGGCTGGGGGATACTTGCCAAGGTACACCGATGAACTCATCTTT. Amino acid sequence: CAASARAGGYLPRYTDELIF. The full variable domain, its missing parts supplied by reference TRAV29/DV5 and TRDJ1, is DQQVKQNSPSLSVQEGRISILNCDYTNSMFDYFLWYKKYPAEGPTFLISISSIKDKNEDGRFTVFLNKSAKHLSLHIVPSQPGDSAVYFCAASARAGGYLPRYTDELIFGKGTRVTVEP.

This clone was seen a handful of times. A read error may produce the germline difference seen at one junction end. CDR3 residues: CACDTVSLGDLFPTDNLIF. In DNA form, the CDR3 reads TGTGCCTGTGACACCGTTTCCTTGGGGGATCTATTCCCCACCGATAACCTCATCTTT. The chain joins TRDV2 to TRDJ1; 8 bases agree with TRDD3. The CDR3 covers 19 residues. Germline V gives CDR1 GEAIGNYY, CDR2 EKD.

The J gene is TRDJ1, the V gene TRDV2; 10 bases match TRDD3. The CDR3 extends over 17 amino acids. Germline CDR1 reads GEAIGNYY; CDR2 reads EKD. The V segment lost 1 base and the J segment 0 bases; nucleotides outside the gene matches: 7. The CDR3 reads CACDTLMGDTNTDKLIF. The DNA of the CDR3 is TGTGCCTGTGACACGCTAATGGGGGATACTAACACCGATAAACTCATCTTT.

This clone is deemed large. Only one base separates this from a far larger clonotype, so it likely reflects a read error. This chain joins TRDV1 and TRDJ2; D may be TRDD3 (5 bases). There are 14 residues in the CDR3. CDR1 is TSWWSYY, CDR2 QGS, per germline. V lost 6 bases and J 7 bases, leaving 15 bases between the germline ends. CDR3 sequence: CALGRGLGVAQLFF. The CDR3 DNA sequence: TGTGCTCTTGGCCGGGGGCTAGGAGTAGCACAACTCTTCTTT.

By share of the sample, this clone is medium-sized. The gene calls are TRDV2 and TRDJ1, with 13 positions matching TRDD3. Looked up from germline, CDR1 is GEAIGNYY and CDR2 is EKD. The CDR3 runs to 17 residues. V was clipped by 1 base and J by 1 base; unmatched bases: 5. The CDR3 coding sequence is TGTGCCTGTGACACTCTACTGGGGGATACGCGCACCGATAAACTCATCTTT. The encoded protein is CACDTLLGDTRTDKLIF.

This clone ranks as medium-sized. V is TRDV2 and J is TRDJ1; 8 bases match TRDD3. Germline lookup yields CDR1 GEAIGNYY and CDR2 EKD. This CDR3 is 19 amino acids long. The trim removed 3 bases at V and 4 bases at J, leaving 21 bases unmatched. The CDR3 region is CACDPLPILGAMRGDKLIF. CDR3 nucleotides: TGTGCCTGTGACCCCCTCCCTATACTGGGGGCCATGAGGGGCGATAAACTCATCTTT.